The clone carrying this T cell receptor beta chain was observed a single time. As yet, its antigen is unknown. In this CDR3 the conserved last residue, phenylalanine or tryptophan, is missing, so a read error is likely. Documented time point: 2015-2016 season, 7 days after influenza vaccination. Adults received seasonal inactivated influenza vaccine, with sorted blood CD4 subsets sequenced before and after. Libraries were prepared by immunoSEQ multiplex PCR; TCRdb keeps only in-frame clonotypes and omits some of them. This table holds approximately 9,800 clones, 70% to 90% found once. The sample comes from a study of follicular helper T cells after annual influenza vaccination. Across the study: For some subjects, blood spans the 2013-2014, 2014-2015 and 2015-2016 annual vaccinations. Study results and limitations: Just 10-20% of cells analyzed had recovered productive TCRB sequences. ICOS+CD38+ cTfh clonality change tracked circulating plasmablast frequency change.

Germline CDR1 reads WSHSY; CDR2 reads SAAADI. The CDR3 is 18 residues long. The V segment lost 2 bases and the J segment 4 bases; nucleotides outside the gene matches: 11. The chain combines TRBV10-2 with TRBJ1-2, with 12 bases identical to TRBD1. This receptor was identified in an adult who received the influenza vaccine. Sequenced here: CXCR5- memory CD4+ T cells sorted from blood, sampled 7 days after influenza vaccination. The DNA of the CDR3 is TGCGCCAGCAGTGAGGGTTGGGACAGGGGGCGCTTAGCCTATGGCTACACCCTC. Translated: CASSEGWDRGRLAYGYTL.